This T cell receptor beta chain was identified in a study of T cell responses to AZD1222 COVID-19 vaccine. In the study overall: Doses given second, at about 4 or about 12 weeks, were pooled.

The V gene end was trimmed by 6 bases and the J gene end by 3 bases; junction bases not matched to a gene: 11. The CDR3 totals 16 residues. Germline V gives CDR1 MDHEN, CDR2 SYDVKM. The repertoire was sequenced with immunoSEQ multiplex PCR; TCRdb's copy has only in-frame clones and lacks some. The data show some 180,000 clones, over 80% seen once. Study observations and caveats: Sampling that yielded the repertoires occurred only after the peak T cell response. Of the AZD1222 recipients, only 5 or 6 were seropositive at baseline.

As to this clone: Its specificity is not known.

The clonotype was recovered from an adult in good health. The sequenced sample was peripheral blood, obtained on day 0 of AZD1222 vaccination. V gene TRBV28 combines with J gene TRBJ1-2, with 9 bases fitting TRBD1. This CDR3 is CASRLTGGGGHYGYTF. In DNA, the CDR3 is TGTGCCAGCAGACTGACAGGGGGTGGGGGCCACTATGGCTACACCTTC.